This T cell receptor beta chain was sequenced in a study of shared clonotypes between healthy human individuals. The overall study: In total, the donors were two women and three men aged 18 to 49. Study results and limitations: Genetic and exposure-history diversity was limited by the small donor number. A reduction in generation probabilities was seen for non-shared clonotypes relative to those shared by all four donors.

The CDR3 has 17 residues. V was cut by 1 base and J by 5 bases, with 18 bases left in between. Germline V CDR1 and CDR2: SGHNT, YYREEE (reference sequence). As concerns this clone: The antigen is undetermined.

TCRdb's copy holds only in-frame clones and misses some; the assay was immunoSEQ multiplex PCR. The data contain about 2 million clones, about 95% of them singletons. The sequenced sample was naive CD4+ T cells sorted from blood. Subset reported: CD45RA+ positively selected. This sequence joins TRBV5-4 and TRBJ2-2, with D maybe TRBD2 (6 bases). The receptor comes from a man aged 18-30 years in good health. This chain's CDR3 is CASSLWPGALQTGELFF. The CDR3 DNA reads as TGTGCCAGCAGCTTGTGGCCGGGAGCCCTTCAAACCGGGGAGCTGTTTTTT. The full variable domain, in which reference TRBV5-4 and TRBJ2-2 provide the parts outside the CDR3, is ETGVTQSPTHLIKTRGQQVTLRCSSQSGHNTVSWYQQALGQGPQFIFQYYREEENGRGNFPPRFSGLQFPNYSSELNVNALELDDSALYLCASSLWPGALQTGELFFGEGSRLTVL.